This section outlines one T cell receptor beta chain sequence together with its context. This receptor's antigen is unknown. Base-call qualities are not available, and no considerably larger clone is one nucleotide away. CDR1 is given as SNHLY and CDR2 as FYNNEI, both from the germline V gene. The junction carries 12 bases between V and J, which are trimmed by 7 bases and 0 bases respectively. Spanning cysteine to phenylalanine, the CDR3 consists of 15 amino acids. Only the CDR3 region is kept as DNA, spanning 45 bases read in frame from base 1. The entry originates in a study of shared clonotypes between healthy human individuals (dated by TCRdb to between 2020 and 2021). In the study overall: A couple of women and three men aged 18 to 49 years were included in the cohort. For each donor, CD4 naive and CD4 memory were each given three plates, CD8 naive was given two plates, and CD8 memory was given one plate. To estimate repertoire size and how much clonotypes are shared between individuals, the study performed deep sequencing of blood TCR repertoires from a few healthy adults. Libraries were prepared and TCR repertoires were sequenced by different laboratories using diverse techniques, in order to increase sequencing depth and limit assay-specific biases. Leukapheresis yielded between about 0.85 and 10 billion PBMCs per donor.

Results the study describes overall, beyond this receptor: Based on pairwise subsampling, the degree of clonotype sharing among donors was expected to be affected by sequencing depth. Naive subsets generally had larger estimated clonotype richness than memory subsets. Compared with non-shared clonotypes, clonotypes shared by all four sorted-subset donors had higher generation probabilities. When a few donors were compared, the shared fraction of clonotypes was about 5.5% for naive CD4, 3.5% to 4% for naive CD8, more than 2% for memory CD4, and roughly 0.43% for memory CD8. Because the study included a small number of donors, the genetic and exposure-history diversity represented was limited. Incomplete sequencing was indicated by rarefaction of sorted-subset datasets, despite the large sequencing depth. Only blood was sampled, and tissue TCR repertoires likely differ from those in blood.

Using the deep immunoSEQ assay, multiplex PCR amplified TCR CDR3 regions from genomic DNA. Genomic DNA extracted from each cell subset was distributed evenly over all wells of several immunoSEQ 96-well plates, and each plate served as one replicate. For sorted subsets, each replicate PCR was loaded with about 0.2 ug genomic DNA, equivalent to 25,000 to 30,000 T cell genomes. The purified libraries were quantified using a Qubit 3.0 fluorometer, sized with a Bioanalyzer 2100, and then quantified again using the KAPA Library Quantification kit. Every immunoSEQ 96-well plate was sequenced on a dedicated single-read 150-cycle Illumina NextSeq 550 flow cell. Per the original workflow: Because only junctional sequences without quality scores were contained in the immunoSEQ output, filtering matching that applied to full-length reads could not be performed. Sequences were annotated with PyIR, a Python wrapper for IgBLAST v1.9, using IMGT germline references to assign V/J genes and CDR3. Reads were filtered out if the reads had weak V/J assignments (E-value above 1e-6), no CDR3, stop codons, out-of-frame junctions, or ambiguous translated residues. V3J clonotypes were defined by identical inferred V gene, J gene, and CDR3 amino acid sequence. Percentage overlap between repertoires was computed as shared unique clonotypes divided by the size of the smaller repertoire. Repertoire richness was assessed with RTK rarefaction, the Chao1 estimator, and Recon v2.1 estimates of unobserved clonotypes. For all TCRbeta clonotypes obtained by the gDNA method from a few donors, generation probabilities were computed with OLGA. In TCRdb, the immuneACCESS table is reduced to in-frame sequences with V and J assigned. These tables do not hold every clone; where another copy was compared, an unresolved V gene accounts for under half, and the others remain unexplained. The D gene and trimming were derived from the DNA, and the V and J assignments and clone size from that table. The sample profile shows 2.5 million or so clones; around nine tenths of them were found once. The ten largest account for over 0.12% of the sample.

Healthy HIV-negative adults with no recently reported acute infections or vaccinations were included as donors. Every donor was a Caucasian adult living in Nashville, Tennessee, USA. CD4+ T cells were enriched by magnetic negative selection; naive cells were then positively selected on CD45RA, and the negative fraction formed the memory subset. Blood was obtained by leukapheresis, after which PBMCs were separated by Ficoll-Histopaque density gradient centrifugation and cryopreserved in liquid nitrogen vapor phase. Purity and quantity of every magnetically sorted T cell population were checked by analytical flow cytometry. Genomic DNA was isolated from every sorted fraction and measured by UV absorbance on a Nanodrop 2000c.

The sample comprised naive CD4+ T cells sorted from blood. The sample's cell subset or site, from its label and the paper: CD45RA+ positively selected. The receptor chain draws on TRBV2 and TRBJ1-4; the D segment cannot be called with confidence. This sequence originates from a man younger than 35 in good health. The CDR3: CASKGSGATNEKLFF. The DNA sequence is given as TGTGCCAGCAAGGGCAGCGGAGCAACTAATGAAAAACTGTTTTTT.